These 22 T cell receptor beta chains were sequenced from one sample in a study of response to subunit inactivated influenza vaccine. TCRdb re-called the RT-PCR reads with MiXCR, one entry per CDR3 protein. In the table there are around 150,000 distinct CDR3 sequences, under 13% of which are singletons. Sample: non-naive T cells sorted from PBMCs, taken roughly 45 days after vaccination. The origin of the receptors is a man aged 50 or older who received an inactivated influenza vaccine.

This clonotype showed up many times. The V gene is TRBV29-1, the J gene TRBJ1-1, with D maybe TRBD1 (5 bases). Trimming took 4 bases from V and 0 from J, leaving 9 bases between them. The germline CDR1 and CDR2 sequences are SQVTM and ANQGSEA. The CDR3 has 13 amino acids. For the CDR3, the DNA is TGCAGCGTTGCCAGGGTATTGAACACTGAAGCTTTCTTT. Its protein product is CSVARVLNTEAFF.

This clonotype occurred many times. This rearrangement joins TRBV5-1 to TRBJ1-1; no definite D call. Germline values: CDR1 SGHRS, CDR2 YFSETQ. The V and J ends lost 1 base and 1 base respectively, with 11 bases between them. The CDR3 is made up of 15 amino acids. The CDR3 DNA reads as TGCGCCAGCAGCTTGACTAAGGACGGGAACACTGAAGCTTTCTTT. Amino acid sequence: CASSLTKDGNTEAFF.

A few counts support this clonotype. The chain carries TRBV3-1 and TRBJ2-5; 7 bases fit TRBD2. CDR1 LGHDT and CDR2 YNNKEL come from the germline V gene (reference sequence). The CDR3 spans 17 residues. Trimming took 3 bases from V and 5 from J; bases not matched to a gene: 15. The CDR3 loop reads CASSQGTPRGVGETQYF. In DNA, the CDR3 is TGTGCCAGCAGCCAGGGGACCCCACGGGGGGTAGGGGAGACCCAGTACTTC.

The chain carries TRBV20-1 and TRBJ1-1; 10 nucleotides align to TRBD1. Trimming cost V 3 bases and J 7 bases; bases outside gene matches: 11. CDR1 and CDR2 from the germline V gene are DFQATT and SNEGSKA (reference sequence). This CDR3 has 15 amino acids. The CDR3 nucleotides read TGCAGTGCTAGGAGAACGGGACAGGGGAATAATGAAGCTTTCTTT. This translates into CSARRTGQGNNEAFF.

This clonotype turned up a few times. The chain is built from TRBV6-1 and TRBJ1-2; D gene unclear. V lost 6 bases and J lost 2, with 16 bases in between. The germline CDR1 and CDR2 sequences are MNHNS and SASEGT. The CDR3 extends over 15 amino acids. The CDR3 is CASSPGGNLNYGYTF. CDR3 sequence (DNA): TGTGCCAGCAGCCCAGGCGGCAACTTGAACTATGGCTACACCTTC.

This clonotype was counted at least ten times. The CDR3 DNA is TGTGCCAGCAGCTTAGAATCGAGCTACGAGCAGTACTTC. This codes for CASSLESSYEQYF. V and J are TRBV7-6 and TRBJ2-7; D gene uncertain. Germline CDR1 is SGHVS and CDR2 is FNYEAQ. The CDR3 spans 13 residues. Trimming removed 1 base at V and 3 bases at J, with 7 bases between.

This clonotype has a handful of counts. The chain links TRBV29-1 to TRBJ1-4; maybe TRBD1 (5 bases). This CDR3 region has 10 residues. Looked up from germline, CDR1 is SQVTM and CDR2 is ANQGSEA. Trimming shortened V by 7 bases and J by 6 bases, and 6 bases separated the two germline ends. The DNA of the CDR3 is TGCAGCGCCAGGGATGAAAAACTGTTTTTT. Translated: CSARDEKLFF.

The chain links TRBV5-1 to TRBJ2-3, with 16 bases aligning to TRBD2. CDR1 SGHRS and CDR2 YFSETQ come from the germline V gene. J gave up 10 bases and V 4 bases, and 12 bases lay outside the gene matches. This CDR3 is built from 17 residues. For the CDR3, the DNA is TGCGCCAGCAGCGGAGGAGGAGGGACTAGCGGGGGGGCGGCGCAGTATTTT. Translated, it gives CASSGGGGTSGGAAQYF.

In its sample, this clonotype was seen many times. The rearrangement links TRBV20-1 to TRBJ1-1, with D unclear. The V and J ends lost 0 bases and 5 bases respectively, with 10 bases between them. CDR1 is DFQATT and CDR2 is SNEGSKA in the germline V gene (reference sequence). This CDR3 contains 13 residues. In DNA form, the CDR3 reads TGCAGTGCTAGAGATATGGAGGATACTGAAGCTTTCTTT. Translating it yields CSARDMEDTEAFF.

Here the CDR3 reads CAISESKATTQYF. CDR3 nucleotide sequence: TGTGCCATCAGTGAGTCGAAGGCGACGACCCAGTACTTC. V usage is TRBV10-3 and J usage is TRBJ2-5; D uncertain. V lost 0 bases and J 7 bases, leaving 9 bases between the germline ends. The CDR3 sequence is 13 residues long. CDR1 is ENHRY, CDR2 SYGVKD, per germline.

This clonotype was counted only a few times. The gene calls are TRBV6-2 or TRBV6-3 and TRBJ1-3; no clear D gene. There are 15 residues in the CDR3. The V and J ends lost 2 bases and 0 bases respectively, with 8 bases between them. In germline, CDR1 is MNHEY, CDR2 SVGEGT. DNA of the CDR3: TGTGCCAGCAGTTACGCGGGGAACTCTGGAAACACCATATATTTT. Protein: CASSYAGNSGNTIYF.

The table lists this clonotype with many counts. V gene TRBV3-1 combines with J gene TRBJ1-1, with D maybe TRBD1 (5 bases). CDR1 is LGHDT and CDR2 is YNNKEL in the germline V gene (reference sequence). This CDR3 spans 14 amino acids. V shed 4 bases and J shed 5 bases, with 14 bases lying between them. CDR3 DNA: TGTGCCAGCAGCCTCTTTGGGGGTGGAACTGAAGCTTTCTTT. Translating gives CASSLFGGGTEAFF.

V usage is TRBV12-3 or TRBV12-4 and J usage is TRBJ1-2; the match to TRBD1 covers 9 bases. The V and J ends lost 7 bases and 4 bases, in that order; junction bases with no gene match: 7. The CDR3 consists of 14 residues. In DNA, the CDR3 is TGTGCCAGCACCCGGACAGGGGAAGCCTATGGCTACACCTTC. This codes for CASTRTGEAYGYTF.

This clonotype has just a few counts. CDR3 protein: CASSFSGTGYSGANVLTF. CDR3 nucleotide sequence: TGTGCCAGCAGCTTCAGTGGGACAGGATACTCTGGGGCCAACGTCCTGACTTTC. The chain links TRBV11-3 to TRBJ2-6; 8 nucleotides match TRBD1. The CDR3 runs to 18 residues. Germline assignment: CDR1 SGHNT and CDR2 YENEEA. V dropped 3 bases and J dropped 0; count of bases not matched to a gene: 7.

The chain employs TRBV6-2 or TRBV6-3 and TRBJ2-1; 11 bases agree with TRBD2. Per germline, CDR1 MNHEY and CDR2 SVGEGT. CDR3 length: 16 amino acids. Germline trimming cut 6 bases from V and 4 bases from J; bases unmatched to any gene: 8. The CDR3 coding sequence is TGTGCCAGCAGCATGGACATAGCGGGAGGGTACAATGAGCAGTTCTTC. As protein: CASSMDIAGGYNEQFF.

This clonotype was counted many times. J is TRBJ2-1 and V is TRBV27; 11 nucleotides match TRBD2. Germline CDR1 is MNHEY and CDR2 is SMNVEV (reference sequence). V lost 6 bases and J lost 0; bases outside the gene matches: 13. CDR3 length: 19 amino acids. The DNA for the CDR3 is TGTGCCAGCAGGTCCACTAGCGGGGGCTACAGGAGCTCCTACAATGAGCAGTTCTTC. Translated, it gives CASRSTSGGYRSSYNEQFF.

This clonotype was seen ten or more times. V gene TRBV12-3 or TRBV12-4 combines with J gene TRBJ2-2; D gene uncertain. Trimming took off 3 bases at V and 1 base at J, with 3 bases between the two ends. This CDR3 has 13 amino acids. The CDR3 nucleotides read TGTGCCAGCAGTTTTATGAACACCGGGGAGCTGTTTTTT. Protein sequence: CASSFMNTGELFF.

In nucleotides, the CDR3 is TGTGCCAGCAGTTTGGGACAGCGGTATAGCAATCAGCCCCAGCATTTT. Protein sequence: CASSLGQRYSNQPQHF. V usage is TRBV28 and J usage is TRBJ1-5; TRBD1 matches 7 bases. This CDR3 spans 16 amino acids. J was trimmed by 0 bases and V by 3 bases; bases with no gene match: 5. The germline gives CDR1 MDHEN, CDR2 SYDVKM. Supplemented by reference TRBV28 and TRBJ1-5, the full variable domain reads DVKVTQSSRYLVKRTGEKVFLECVQDMDHENMFWYRQDPGLGLRLIYFSYDVKMKEKGDIPEGYSVSREKKERFSLILESASTNQTSMYLCASSLGQRYSNQPQHFGDGTRLSIL.

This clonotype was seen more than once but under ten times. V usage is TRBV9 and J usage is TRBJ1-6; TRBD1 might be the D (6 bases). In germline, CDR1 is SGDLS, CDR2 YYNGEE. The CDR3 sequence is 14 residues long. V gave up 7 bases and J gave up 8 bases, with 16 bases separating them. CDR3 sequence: CASGGNRVDSPLHF. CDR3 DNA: TGTGCCAGCGGGGGGAACAGGGTTGATTCACCCCTCCACTTT.

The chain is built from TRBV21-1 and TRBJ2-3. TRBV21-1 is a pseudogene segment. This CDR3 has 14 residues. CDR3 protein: CASSKGALTDTQYF. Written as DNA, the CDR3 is TGTGCCAGCAGCAAGGGGGCTTTGACAGATACGCAGTATTTT.

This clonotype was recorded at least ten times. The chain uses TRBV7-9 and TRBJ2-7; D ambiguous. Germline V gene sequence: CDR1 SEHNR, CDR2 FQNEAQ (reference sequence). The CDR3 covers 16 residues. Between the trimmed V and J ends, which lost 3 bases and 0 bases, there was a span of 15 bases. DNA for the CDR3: TGTGCCAGCAGCTTGGGGTTGGGCAGGTTCTCCTACGAGCAGTACTTC. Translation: CASSLGLGRFSYEQYF.

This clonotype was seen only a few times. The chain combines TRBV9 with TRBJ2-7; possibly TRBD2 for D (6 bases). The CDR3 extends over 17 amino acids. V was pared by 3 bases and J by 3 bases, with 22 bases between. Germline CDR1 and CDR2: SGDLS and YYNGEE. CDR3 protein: CASSGPIRVGGGYEQYF. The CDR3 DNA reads TGTGCCAGCAGCGGACCCATCCGCGTGGGAGGAGGCTACGAGCAGTACTTC.